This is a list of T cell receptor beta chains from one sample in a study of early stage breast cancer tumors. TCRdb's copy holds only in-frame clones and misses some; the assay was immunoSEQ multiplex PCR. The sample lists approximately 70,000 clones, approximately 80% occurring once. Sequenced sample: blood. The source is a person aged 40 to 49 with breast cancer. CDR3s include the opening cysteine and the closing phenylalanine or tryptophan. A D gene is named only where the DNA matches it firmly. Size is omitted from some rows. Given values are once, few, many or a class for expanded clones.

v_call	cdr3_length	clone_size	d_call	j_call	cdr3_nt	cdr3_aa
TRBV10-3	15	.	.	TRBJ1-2	TGTGCCATCAGTGATTCGACCGGAACTGACTATGGCTACACCTTC	CAISDSTGTDYGYTF
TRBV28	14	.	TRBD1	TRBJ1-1	TGTGCCAGCAGAACGGGACAGGGGAACACTGAAGCTTTCTTT	CASRTGQGNTEAFF
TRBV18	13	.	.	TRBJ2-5	TGTGCCAGCTCATTAGACGAGGCGGAGACCCAGTACTTC	CASSLDEAETQYF
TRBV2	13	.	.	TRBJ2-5	TGTGCCAGCAAAGGAACAGGCCAAGAGACCCAGTACTTC	CASKGTGQETQYF
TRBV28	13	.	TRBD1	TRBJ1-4	TGTGCCAGCACACCAGGGGGCAATGAAAAACTGTTTTTT	CASTPGGNEKLFF
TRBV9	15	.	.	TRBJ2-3	TGTGCCAGCAGCGTATTCGGGAGTGGGACAGATACGCAGTATTTT	CASSVFGSGTDTQYF
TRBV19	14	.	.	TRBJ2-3	TGTGCCAGTAGTAGAGGGCGGGTCACAGATACGCAGTATTTT	CASSRGRVTDTQYF
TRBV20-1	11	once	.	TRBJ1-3	TGCAGTGCTAGAGATTTCTACACCATATATTTT	CSARDFYTIYF
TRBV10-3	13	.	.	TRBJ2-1	TGTGCCATCAGCTATATAGACGACAATGAGCAGTTCTTC	CAISYIDDNEQFF
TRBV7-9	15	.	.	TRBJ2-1	TGTGCCAGCAGCTTAGCGACAGTTTCTAGGGATGAGCAGTTCTTC	CASSLATVSRDEQFF
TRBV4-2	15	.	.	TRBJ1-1	TGTGCCAGCAGCCAAGAAGCAAGGAGGAACACTGAAGCTTTCTTT	CASSQEARRNTEAFF
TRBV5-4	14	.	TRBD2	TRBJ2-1	TGTGCCAGCAGCTTAGCGGGGTCCTACAATGAGCAGTTCTTC	CASSLAGSYNEQFF